One and the same sample provided the 9 T cell receptor beta chains below, sequenced in a study of graft-versus-host responses after intestinal transplantation. Assay: immunoSEQ multiplex PCR; the TCRdb copy retains only in-frame clones and omits some. Found here are 57,000 or so clones, about 90% of them singletons; the top ten hold roughly 2.7%. Sequenced here: PBMCs, sampled roughly 120 days after intestinal transplantation. The source is a human patient who received an intestinal transplant, so some T cells may come from the graft donor.

This clone was seen only a few times. This chain links TRBV27 with TRBJ2-7; 15 nucleotides match TRBD2. CDR3 length equals 17 residues. Trimming at V came to 7 bases and at J to 6 bases, leaving 13 bases not matched to a gene. From germline, CDR1 is MNHEY and CDR2 SMNVEV (reference sequence). The CDR3 coding sequence is TGTGCCAGCATTCCCCGAATTGGACTAGCGGGAGGGGGCGAGCAGTACTTC. Encoded protein: CASIPRIGLAGGGEQYF.

The chain joins TRBV5-6 to TRBJ1-5; D uncertain. Trimming left V 2 bases short and J 3 bases short, with 6 bases between. The CDR3 runs 13 residues. Looked up from germline, CDR1 is SGHDT and CDR2 is YYEEEE. CDR3 loop: CASSLQLNQPQHF. In DNA form, the CDR3 reads TGTGCCAGCAGCTTACAGCTCAATCAGCCCCAGCATTTT. The full variable domain, its missing parts supplied by reference TRBV5-6 and TRBJ1-5, is DAGVTQSPTHLIKTRGQQVTLRCSPKSGHDTVSWYQQALGQGPQFIFQYYEEEERQRGNFPDRFSGHQFPNYSSELNVNALLLGDSALYLCASSLQLNQPQHFGDGTRLSIL.

This chain links TRBV6-5 with TRBJ1-3; 7 bases are a match to TRBD1. V lost 3 bases, J lost 4 bases, and 9 bases stayed unmatched. The CDR3 totals 16 residues. Germline assignment: CDR1 MNHEY and CDR2 SVGAGI. The CDR3 DNA reads as TGTGCCAGCAGTTATGGAGACCTGACAGGGGGAAACACCATATATTTT. Protein sequence: CASSYGDLTGGNTIYF.

The gene calls are TRBV9 and TRBJ2-7; D is perhaps TRBD2 (6 bases). The CDR3 length is 14 residues. V dropped 2 bases and J dropped 1 base, with 10 bases sitting between them. Looked up from germline, CDR1 is SGDLS and CDR2 is YYNGEE. The CDR3 loop reads CASSVRDFSYEQYF. DNA for the CDR3: TGTGCCAGCAGCGTCCGGGACTTTTCCTACGAGCAGTACTTC.

The V and J genes are TRBV15 and TRBJ2-5; 9 bases align to TRBD2. Trimming at V came to 0 bases and at J to 2 bases, leaving 7 bases not matched to a gene. The germline gives CDR1 LNHNV, CDR2 YYDKDF (reference sequence). This CDR3 is 17 amino acids long. The CDR3 sequence: CATSRDSGLAPQETQYF. CDR3 nucleotide sequence: TGTGCCACCAGCAGAGATTCGGGACTAGCTCCGCAAGAGACCCAGTACTTC.

The genes are TRBV5-1 and TRBJ2-7, with D uncertain. With 1 base removed from V and 3 bases from J, the gap between germline ends came to 11 bases. Germline V gene lookup returns CDR1 SGHRS and CDR2 YFSETQ. This CDR3 is 14 amino acids long. The CDR3 nucleotides are TGCGCCAGCAGCTTGCTCAGCCAGTTCTACGAGCAGTACTTC. The encoded protein is CASSLLSQFYEQYF. The whole variable domain, remainder taken from reference TRBV5-1 and TRBJ2-7, is KAGVTQTPRYLIKTRGQQVTLSCSPISGHRSVSWYQQTPGQGLQFLFEYFSETQRNKGNFPGRFSGRQFSNSRSEMNVSTLELGDSALYLCASSLLSQFYEQYFGPGTRLTVT.

This chain uses TRBV2 with TRBJ1-2; D possibly corresponds to TRBD1 (6 bases). This CDR3 contains 14 residues. Germline CDR1 is SNHLY and CDR2 is FYNNEI. V lost 2 bases and J lost 4, with 11 bases in between. Written as DNA, the CDR3 is TGTGCCAGCAGTGAATGGAAGGGGGGCTATGGCTACACCTTC. This codes for CASSEWKGGYGYTF.

V is TRBV28 and J is TRBJ2-2; 8 bases match TRBD1. The V gene end was trimmed by 5 bases and the J gene end by 2 bases; junction bases not matched to a gene: 13. The V gene's germline CDR1 is MDHEN and CDR2 SYDVKM. This CDR3 is 18 amino acids long. The DNA of the CDR3 is TGTGCCAGCAGTCCGGGGGACAGGTTTTACCTAAACACCGGGGAGCTGTTTTTT. This sequence encodes CASSPGDRFYLNTGELFF.

About this clone: The same CDR3 is also encoded by other DNA sequences in this sample. This sequence joins TRBV27 and TRBJ2-7; D is unclear. V lost 8 bases and J 3 bases, leaving 2 bases between the germline ends. Germline V CDR1 and CDR2: MNHEY, SMNVEV (reference sequence). CDR3 size: 9 residues. CDR3 protein: CASGYEQYF. The CDR3 DNA reads as TGTGCCAGCGGCTACGAGCAGTACTTC.